A single sample is the source of the 21 T cell receptor beta chains below, sequenced in a study of vaccination effects on CD4 cells after COVID-19. With the ViraFEST assay, the study expanded antigen-specific CD4+ T cells using viral peptide pools, then sequenced them. It was after roughly 11 days of culture that CD4+ T cells were isolated. Each participant received a vaccine that was either BNT162b2 or mRNA-1273, given as two doses. The antigens for these receptors are not known. The assay was immunoSEQ multiplex PCR, and TCRdb's table has in-frame clones only and misses some. Counted here are about 13,000 clones, 72% occurring once; the ten biggest clones make up approximately 8.9%. Here the sequenced sample was CD4+ T cells from PBMCs cultured with SARS-CoV-2 spike peptides, taken after COVID-19 vaccination. These receptors were obtained from a human donor who received a COVID-19 vaccine.

This chain links TRBV10-1 with TRBJ1-1; D might be TRBD1 (5 bases). This CDR3 comprises 14 residues. Germline lookup yields CDR1 WNHNN and CDR2 SYGVQD (reference sequence). Trimming removed 8 bases from V and 1 base from J, with 14 bases in between. CDR3 sequence: CASQTGRENTEAFF. The CDR3 region has the DNA TGCGCCAGCCAAACGGGACGGGAGAACACTGAAGCTTTCTTT.

This clone was seen a handful of times. V is TRBV7-9 and J is TRBJ2-7; D remains unclear. The CDR3 has 13 amino acids. Trimming pared 3 bases from V and 4 bases from J, leaving 10 bases between. Germline CDR1 and CDR2: SEHNR and FQNEAQ (reference sequence). This CDR3 is CASSLNHGYEQYF. CDR3 DNA sequence: TGTGCCAGCAGCTTGAACCACGGGTACGAGCAGTACTTC.

CDR3 sequence (DNA): TGTGCCAGCAGCTTGAAACAAATAGGTGAGCAGTTCTTC. Amino acids: CASSLKQIGEQFF. V gene TRBV5-4 combines with J gene TRBJ2-1; unclear D gene. The CDR3 covers 13 residues. Trimming removed 1 base at V and 9 bases at J, with 11 bases between. Germline assignment: CDR1 SGHNT and CDR2 YYREEE (reference sequence).

Judged by abundance, this clone is large (0.1 to 1%). This rearrangement joins TRBV6-5 to TRBJ1-1; 11 nucleotides align to TRBD1. There are 13 residues in the CDR3. Losses at the gene ends were 7 bases for V and 11 bases for J; bases not matched to a gene: 9. CDR1 is MNHEY and CDR2 is SVGAGI in the germline V gene. The CDR3 region has the DNA TGTGCCAGCACCCGGGACAGGGGGGATTGGGCTTTCTTT. Its translation is CASTRDRGDWAFF.

The V gene is TRBV7-9, the J gene TRBJ2-7; D possibly corresponds to TRBD1 (6 bases). Germline V CDR1 and CDR2: SEHNR, FQNEAQ (reference sequence). This CDR3 has 14 amino acids. V was trimmed by 1 base and J by 0 bases, leaving 7 bases between them. CDR3 region: CASSLGGGSYEQYF. The DNA of the CDR3 is TGTGCCAGCAGCTTAGGAGGGGGCTCCTACGAGCAGTACTTC.

The chain carries TRBV12-5 and TRBJ2-1; the match to TRBD1 covers 8 bases. With V trimmed by 1 base and J by 5 bases, 7 bases remained unmatched. The CDR3 runs 16 residues. Germline CDR1 and CDR2: LGHNT and FRNRAP. CDR3 DNA sequence: TGTGCTAGTGGTTTGGGGACCGGGACAGGTAACAATGAGCAGTTCTTC. Its translation is CASGLGTGTGNNEQFF.

This chain links TRBV3-1 (or the pseudogene TRBV3-2) with TRBJ2-3; the D is unclear. V lost 3 bases and J lost 5, with 6 bases in between. This CDR3 is 12 amino acids long. The germline gives CDR1 LGHDT, CDR2 YNNKEL (reference sequence). CDR3 nucleotides: TGTGCCAGCAGCCAGGACGTAGATACGCAGTATTTT. It yields the protein CASSQDVDTQYF.

The rearrangement uses TRBV12-3 or TRBV12-4 and TRBJ2-1, with D perhaps TRBD1 (5 bases). V shed 6 bases and J shed 8 bases, with 8 bases lying between them. This CDR3 has 11 residues. The CDR3 DNA follows: TGTGCCAGCAGACGACAGCATGAGCAGTTCTTC. Amino acid sequence: CASRRQHEQFF.

The CDR3 loop is CATSRPTGTSGRSYEQYF. The DNA of the CDR3 is TGTGCCACCAGCAGACCGACCGGGACTAGCGGGCGATCCTACGAGCAGTACTTC. The rearrangement links TRBV15 to TRBJ2-7; 12 nucleotides match TRBD2. The CDR3 runs to 18 residues. Germline loops: CDR1 LNHNV, CDR2 YYDKDF (reference sequence). Trimming at V came to 2 bases and at J to 1 base, leaving 9 bases not matched to a gene. Full variable domain (missing parts from reference TRBV15 and TRBJ2-7): DAMVIQNPRYQVTQFGKPVTLSCSQTLNHNVMYWYQQKSSQAPKLLFHYYDKDFNNEADTPDNFQSRRPNTSFCFLDIRSPGLGDTAMYLCATSRPTGTSGRSYEQYFGPGTRLTVT.

This chain connects TRBV5-1 to TRBJ1-1, with 7 nucleotides matching TRBD1. CDR1 and CDR2 (germline): SGHRS, YFSETQ. V trimming: 2 bases; J trimming: 0 bases; junction bases outside the gene matches: 10. The CDR3 totals 17 residues. This CDR3 reads CASSFRRQGLMNTEAFF. CDR3 DNA sequence: TGCGCCAGCAGCTTTCGACGACAGGGACTCATGAACACTGAAGCTTTCTTT. Together with reference TRBV5-1 and TRBJ1-1, the CDR3 gives the full variable domain: KAGVTQTPRYLIKTRGQQVTLSCSPISGHRSVSWYQQTPGQGLQFLFEYFSETQRNKGNFPGRFSGRQFSNSRSEMNVSTLELGDSALYLCASSFRRQGLMNTEAFFGQGTRLTVV.

CDR3 in amino acids: CASTGSYEQYF. CDR3 nucleotide sequence: TGTGCCAGCACCGGGTCCTACGAGCAGTACTTC. The chain has TRBV2 and TRBJ2-7; D remains ambiguous. From germline, CDR1 is SNHLY and CDR2 FYNNEI. Trimming removed 7 bases from V and 1 base from J, with 5 bases in between. This CDR3 region has 11 residues.

The chain has TRBV6-6 and TRBJ1-2; D might be TRBD1 (6 bases). The CDR3 totals 13 residues. Per the germline V gene, CDR1 is MNHNY and CDR2 is SVGAGI (reference sequence). Trimming took off 6 bases at V and 7 bases at J, with 15 bases between the two ends. CDR3 sequence reads: CASSPGGAGGYTF. In DNA form, the CDR3 reads TGTGCCAGCAGCCCCGGGGGGGCGGGTGGCTACACCTTC.

This clone appeared a few times. The CDR3 nucleotides are TGTGCCAGCAGCTTAAACTTGAGAGAGACCCAGTACTTC. Translation: CASSLNLRETQYF. The chain combines TRBV11-3 with TRBJ2-5, with D unresolved. From germline, CDR1 is SGHNT and CDR2 YENEEA. CDR3 length equals 13 residues. Trimming shortened V by 2 bases and J by 4 bases, and 8 bases separated the two germline ends.

This chain uses TRBV5-6 with TRBJ2-6; D might be TRBD2 (5 bases). Trimming took off 4 bases at V and 0 bases at J, with 11 bases between the two ends. Germline CDR1 and CDR2: SGHDT and YYEEEE. The CDR3 runs 16 residues. CDR3 bases: TGTGCCAGCAGCCCCCGAGGGCACTCTGGGGCCAACGTCCTGACTTTC. Its translation: CASSPRGHSGANVLTF. The full variable domain, its missing parts supplied by reference TRBV5-6 and TRBJ2-6, is DAGVTQSPTHLIKTRGQQVTLRCSPKSGHDTVSWYQQALGQGPQFIFQYYEEEERQRGNFPDRFSGHQFPNYSSELNVNALLLGDSALYLCASSPRGHSGANVLTFGAGSRLTVL.

J is TRBJ2-3 and V is TRBV3-1 (or the pseudogene TRBV3-2); no firm D call. Germline V lookup: CDR1 LGHDT, CDR2 YNNKEL (reference sequence). This CDR3 has 14 residues. V was clipped by 0 bases and J by 0 bases, with 4 bases between them. CDR3: CASSQDRSTDTQYF. CDR3 bases: TGTGCCAGCAGCCAAGATCGAAGCACAGATACGCAGTATTTT.

This sequence joins TRBV27 and TRBJ1-5; 10 bases match TRBD1. The germline V gene has CDR1 MNHEY and CDR2 SMNVEV (reference sequence). The CDR3 loop spans 14 amino acids. Trimming at V came to 6 bases and at J to 7 bases, leaving 6 bases not matched to a gene. This CDR3 is CASRGTGVGQPQHF. The CDR3, as DNA: TGTGCCAGCAGGGGGACAGGGGTGGGACAGCCCCAGCATTTT.

This clone has just a few counts. This chain uses TRBV5-1 with TRBJ2-6, with 11 bases aligning to TRBD1. The CDR3 has 18 amino acids. In germline, CDR1 is SGHRS, CDR2 YFSETQ. V shed 4 bases, J shed 0 bases, and the junction held 6 bases outside the gene matches. DNA for the CDR3: TGCGCCAGCAGCGGATCCGGGACAGGGGGCTCTGGGGCCAACGTCCTGACTTTC. It encodes CASSGSGTGGSGANVLTF.

This clone appeared once. The J gene is TRBJ2-3, the V gene TRBV11-2; D ambiguous. CDR3 size: 11 residues. Germline CDR1 is SGHAT and CDR2 is FQNNGV. V dropped 5 bases and J dropped 11 bases, with 11 bases sitting between them. CDR3 region: CASSPHARQYF. The CDR3 coding sequence is TGTGCCAGCAGCCCACACGCACGGCAGTATTTT.

The chain has TRBV7-2 and TRBJ2-7, with D possibly TRBD1 on 6 matching bases. Trimming took off 5 bases at V and 6 bases at J, with 14 bases between the two ends. The CDR3 runs to 13 residues. In germline, CDR1 is SGHTA, CDR2 FQGNSA. The CDR3 coding sequence is TGTGCCAGCAGCGGGGGCCAGAGGAGCGAGCAGTACTTC. This gives the protein CASSGGQRSEQYF.

This clone is labeled as medium-sized. This chain uses TRBV19 with TRBJ1-4, with 9 nucleotides matching TRBD1. Germline trimming cut 3 bases from V and 6 bases from J; bases unmatched to any gene: 11. Germline CDR1 and CDR2: LNHDA and SQIVND (reference sequence). The CDR3 length is 17 residues. DNA for the CDR3: TGTGCCAGTAGTATTTCGGGACAGGGAATGACGTATGAAAAACTGTTTTTT. The encoded protein is CASSISGQGMTYEKLFF.

The rearrangement joins TRBV6-5 to TRBJ1-1, with 7 bases matching TRBD1. Germline loops: CDR1 MNHEY, CDR2 SVGAGI. The CDR3 extends over 13 amino acids. V lost 6 bases, J lost 1 base, and 2 bases stayed unmatched. CDR3: CASRGDRNTEAFF. The CDR3 region has the DNA TGTGCCAGCAGAGGGGACAGGAACACTGAAGCTTTCTTT.